This TCR beta chain is drawn from a study of OX40 agonist ivuxolimab in advanced cancers. The germline V gene encodes CDR1 SSHAT and CDR2 FNYEAQ (reference sequence). V lost 3 bases and J 0 bases, leaving 9 bases between the germline ends. The CDR3 spans 15 residues. On this clone: The same CDR3 arises from other DNA sequences in this sample as well.

TCRdb keeps only in-frame clones here, not all; method: immunoSEQ multiplex PCR. The data contain about 100,000 clones, about 96% of them singletons. This receptor was taken from an adult with an advanced solid tumor such as melanoma, head and neck, liver or kidney cancer. Sequenced here: CD4+ or CD8+ T cells sorted from blood, sampled in a trial of the OX40 agonist ivuxolimab. This chain uses TRBV7-7 with TRBJ2-1; D may correspond to TRBD1 or TRBD2 (5 bases each). This CDR3 is CASSLGVSSYNEQFF. CDR3 DNA sequence: TGTGCCAGCAGCTTGGGGGTTAGCTCCTACAATGAGCAGTTCTTC.